These T cell receptor beta chains were read from a single sample in a study of T cell responses to AZD1222 COVID-19 vaccine. Sequencing used immunoSEQ multiplex PCR; TCRdb keeps in-frame clones, though not all of them. The sample lists about 140,000 clones; about 92% were seen once. The sequencing here drew on peripheral blood, taken on day 0 of MenACWY control vaccination. The receptors were gathered from an adult in good health. Both conserved end residues are trimmed from each CDR3.

length	V	CDR3
12	TRBV28	ASSLSGSAGELF
13	TRBV5-4	ASSPGRDRNSPLH
11	TRBV24-1	ATSGRSNQPQH
12	TRBV5-1	ASSWDRAEHEQY
14	TRBV30	AWSTLLGRYNSPLH
11	TRBV7-3	ASSSGLTGELF
12	TRBV27	ASSPRQGNTEAF
11	TRBV12-3/TRBV12-4	ASSLEWTYGYT
11	TRBV13	ASSFRQGGRLF
13	TRBV5-5	ASSFIAGEPYEQY